This T cell receptor (beta chain) came from a study of T cells in Graves' hyperthyroidism and ophthalmopathy. Study conclusions and caveats: Also found in blood were most expanded thyroid clonotypes above 0.001.

The V gene lost 2 bases and the J gene lost 5 bases, with 22 bases spanning the gap. CDR1 and CDR2 (germline): MGHRA, YSYEKL. The CDR3 extends over 17 amino acids. Amplification yielded TCR beta CDR3 regions, with RNA transcripts as the source. HTBI primers were used for first-round RT-PCR of the TCR CDR3. TCRdb re-called the multiplex PCR reads with MiXCR, one entry per CDR3 protein. The sample lists 200,000 to 250,000 distinct CDR3 sequences, about 15% occurring once. Lactation, pregnancy, other autoimmune disease or uncontrolled infection excluded patients. This clonotype was seen ten or more times. What it binds is not known.

Sequenced sample: blood. J is TRBJ2-7 and V is TRBV4-1, with D perhaps given as TRBD1 or TRBD2 (5 bases each). This clonotype was sampled from a woman aged 45-65 years with Graves' hyperthyroidism. In DNA form, the CDR3 reads TGCGCCAGCAGCCAAATCGACATGGGGTTTGGGGGTCACGAGCAGTACTTC. This gives the protein CASSQIDMGFGGHEQYF.